Listed below are T cell receptor beta chains from one sample, sequenced in a study of shared clonotypes between healthy human individuals. The table came from immunoSEQ multiplex PCR; TCRdb's copy has only in-frame clones and leaves some out. The sample yields about 2 million clones, about 94% seen once. Sequenced material: naive CD8+ T cells sorted from blood. The receptor source for this set is a man between 18 and 29 years old in good health. CDR3s include the opening cysteine and the closing phenylalanine or tryptophan. The D gene is left open where the match is weak. The size field is filled for only some rows; it gives once, few, many or a size class.

D gene,clone size,J gene,V gene,CDR3 DNA,CDR3 protein
.,once,TRBJ2-5,TRBV14,TGTGCCAGCAGCCAAGAAACTTGGTTAGGAGAGACCCAGTACTTC,CASSQETWLGETQYF
.,.,TRBJ2-7,TRBV5-1,TGCGCCAGCAGCTGGAACGGGGGTTCCTACGAGCAGTACTTC,CASSWNGGSYEQYF
.,once,TRBJ2-5,TRBV28,TGTGCCAGCAGCTCCCTGGGCGGTGAAGAGACCCAGTACTTC,CASSSLGGEETQYF
.,.,TRBJ1-2,TRBV6-5,TGTGCCAGCAGTTACACCCCGGGACACCACCGCTACACCTTC,CASSYTPGHHRYTF
.,.,TRBJ1-4,TRBV11-2,TGTGCCAGCAGCCCGGGGGACCCGGCAAATGAAAAACTGTTTTTT,CASSPGDPANEKLFF
TRBD2,.,TRBJ2-1,TRBV19,TGTGCCAGTAGTATAGAGGCTAGCGGTCACAATGAGCAGTTCTTC,CASSIEASGHNEQFF
.,.,TRBJ2-5,TRBV4-1,TGCGCCAGCAGCCGGAACCGGGACGTCCAAGAGACCCAGTACTTC,CASSRNRDVQETQYF
.,.,TRBJ1-2,TRBV5-6,TGTGCCAGCAGCTCTCAAAACTATGGCTACACCTTC,CASSSQNYGYTF
.,few,TRBJ1-1,TRBV30,TGTGCCTGGAGTGTCCATCAGAACACTGAAGCTTTCTTT,CAWSVHQNTEAFF
.,.,TRBJ1-1,TRBV9,TGTGCCAGCAGCAAACAGGACCCGAACACTGAAGCTTTCTTT,CASSKQDPNTEAFF
.,.,TRBJ2-7,TRBV10-2,TGCGCCAGCAGTACTAGTCCCTACGAGCAGTACTTC,CASSTSPYEQYF
.,.,TRBJ2-1,TRBV29-1,TGCAGCGTGGAAGTGGGATTTAACAATGAGCAGTTCTTC,CSVEVGFNNEQFF
.,.,TRBJ2-7,TRBV4-1,TGCGCCAGCAGCCAAGGAATCGTCTACGAGCAGTACTTC,CASSQGIVYEQYF
TRBD1,.,TRBJ1-2,TRBV27,TGTGCCAGCAGTCCCCAGGGGGTTTACTATGGCTACACCTTC,CASSPQGVYYGYTF
.,.,TRBJ2-5,TRBV9,TGTGCCAGCAGCGTGGACAGCGAAGAGACCCAGTACTTC,CASSVDSEETQYF
TRBD1,.,TRBJ2-5,TRBV7-9,TGTGCCAGCAGCCCTCAGACAGGGATGAGGGAGACCCAGTACTTC,CASSPQTGMRETQYF
.,many,TRBJ2-1,TRBV4-3,TGCGCCAGCAGCCAAGATGGGGGGCTAAATGAGCAGTTCTTC,CASSQDGGLNEQFF
TRBD1,.,TRBJ2-7,TRBV6-1,TGTGCCACCCTGGGGACAGGGCTCGAGCAGTACTTC,CATLGTGLEQYF
TRBD2,.,TRBJ2-3,TRBV6-5,TGTGCCAGCAGCTATCCTAGCGGAGGCACAGATACGCAGTATTTT,CASSYPSGGTDTQYF
TRBD1,.,TRBJ2-5,TRBV28,TGTGCCAGCAGTTTTAATAGACAGGGGCAGAGGGTGGAGACCCAGTACTTC,CASSFNRQGQRVETQYF
TRBD1,.,TRBJ2-5,TRBV19,TGTGCCAGTAGTACTGGACAGGGGTTAGGGTCCTGGGAGACCCAGTACTTC,CASSTGQGLGSWETQYF
TRBD2,.,TRBJ2-3,TRBV27,TGTGCCAGCAGCCGTGGGACTAGCGGCACAGATACGCAGTATTTT,CASSRGTSGTDTQYF
TRBD2,.,TRBJ2-3,TRBV13,TGTGCCAGCAGCTCCCTAGCGGGGGCGCGAGATACGCAGTATTTT,CASSSLAGARDTQYF
.,.,TRBJ2-1,TRBV27,TGTGCCAGCAGTTTGTCCAGGAATGAGCAGTTCTTC,CASSLSRNEQFF
TRBD2,.,TRBJ2-7,TRBV2,TGTGCCAGCAGTGAAGTGATAGCGGGAGGGGAGTACTACGAGCAGTACTTC,CASSEVIAGGEYYEQYF
.,.,TRBJ2-5,TRBV4-1,TGCGCCAGCAGCCCCCTCGCTGTTCAAGAGACCCAGTACTTC,CASSPLAVQETQYF
.,.,TRBJ2-2,TRBV19,TGTGCCAGTCGATGGGGGACCGGGGAGCTGTTTTTT,CASRWGTGELFF
TRBD1,.,TRBJ1-1,TRBV7-9,TGTGCCAGCAGCCCGAGGACAGGGGGGCCTGAAGCTTTCTTT,CASSPRTGGPEAFF
.,.,TRBJ2-7,TRBV4-3,TGCGCCAGCAGCCCAAGCCTAGCAAAATCCTACGAGCAGTACTTC,CASSPSLAKSYEQYF
TRBD2,.,TRBJ2-5,TRBV9,TGTGCCAGCAGCGCCGGGACTAGCGGTCAAGAGACCCAGTACTTC,CASSAGTSGQETQYF
.,.,TRBJ2-1,TRBV9,TGTGCCAGCAGCGATGGAAATGAGCAGTTCTTC,CASSDGNEQFF
.,.,TRBJ1-2,TRBV4-1,TGCGCCAGCAGCCAAATCCGAGGGAGGGGGGATCATGGCTACACCTTC,CASSQIRGRGDHGYTF
TRBD1,.,TRBJ1-6,TRBV5-4,TGTGCCAGCAGCTTGGGAGTGGACAGGACTCCTGTGGGTAATTCACCCCTCCACTTT,CASSLGVDRTPVGNSPLHF
TRBD2,once,TRBJ2-7,TRBV7-8,TGTGCCAGCAGCTTTTTTAGCGGGGACTCCTACGAGCAGTACTTC,CASSFFSGDSYEQYF
TRBD1,.,TRBJ2-1,TRBV11-1,TGTGCCAGCAGCTTACAGGGGGCGGTTGTCCGTTCCTACAATGAGCAGTTCTTC,CASSLQGAVVRSYNEQFF
.,.,TRBJ2-7,TRBV9,TGTGCCAGCAGCGTATCGGGCGCGCCCTCGGACGAGCAGTACTTC,CASSVSGAPSDEQYF
.,.,TRBJ2-7,TRBV28,TGTGCCAGCAGTTTATCGGCCAGCCCCTACGAGCAGTACTTC,CASSLSASPYEQYF
.,.,TRBJ2-7,TRBV7-9,TGTGCCAGCAGCCCCCGGGCGGGGCCAGGGGACTACGAGCAGTACTTC,CASSPRAGPGDYEQYF
TRBD1,.,TRBJ2-7,TRBV27,TGTGCCAGACTGCCGGGACAGGGGCGTGAGCAGTACTTC,CARLPGQGREQYF
TRBD1,.,TRBJ2-7,TRBV30,TGTGCCTGGAGTGTAGGGACAGGGGACTACGAGCAGTACTTC,CAWSVGTGDYEQYF
.,.,TRBJ2-7,TRBV7-9,TGTGCCAGCAGCTTAGACCAGCGTCTAGGCGAGCAGTACTTC,CASSLDQRLGEQYF
.,.,TRBJ2-5,TRBV2,TGTGCCAGCAGTGAAGTCGGGGCAGTACAAGAGACCCAGTACTTC,CASSEVGAVQETQYF
.,.,TRBJ2-6,TRBV7-2,TGTGCCAGCATTCTCCCTTGGCGGGGTCACTCTGGGGCCAACGTCCTGACTTTC,CASILPWRGHSGANVLTF
.,.,TRBJ2-2,TRBV4-1,TGCGCCAGCAGCCAAGATGCCCCGGGGGACACCGGGGAGCTGTTTTTT,CASSQDAPGDTGELFF
TRBD1,.,TRBJ2-7,TRBV7-9,TGTGCCAGCAGCGCGGGACAGGGGGCTGGTTACTCCTACGAGCAGTACTTC,CASSAGQGAGYSYEQYF
.,.,TRBJ2-1,TRBV5-5,TGTGCCAGCAGCTTAAGGGACACCTACAATGAGCAGTTCTTC,CASSLRDTYNEQFF
TRBD2,.,TRBJ2-5,TRBV4-3,TGCGCCAGCAGCCAAGTAACTAGCGGGATAGAGACCCAGTACTTC,CASSQVTSGIETQYF
TRBD1,.,TRBJ2-7,TRBV7-9,TGTGCCAGCAGCTTAGCGCCCCGGGACAGGGATTACGAGCAGTACTTC,CASSLAPRDRDYEQYF
.,.,TRBJ2-7,TRBV5-4,TGTGCCAGCAGCTTGGGAGGGGACCCTCGCTCCTACGAGCAGTACTTC,CASSLGGDPRSYEQYF
.,.,TRBJ2-7,TRBV30,TGTGCCTGGAGTTTCGGGACGGGGAGCTCCTACGAGCAGTACTTC,CAWSFGTGSSYEQYF
.,.,TRBJ1-1,TRBV4-1,TGCGCCAGCAGCCAAGATAGACGCAGGGCAGACCTTGGACCTAACACTGAAGCTTTCTTT,CASSQDRRRADLGPNTEAFF